These 20 T cell receptor beta chains originate from one sample sequenced in a study of CD8+CD57+ T cells in acquired aplastic anemia. Investigators profiled TCR beta VDJ and CDR3 from genomic DNA template. TCRdb recomputed calls from the reads with MiXCR, one row per CDR3 protein. Counted here are tens of thousands of distinct CDR3 sequences, around 69% occurring once; the ten biggest clones make up around 31%. The specimen was sorted CD4+, CD8+, or CD8+CD57+ T cells (not recorded which) from PBMCs. These receptors came from a human donor in good health, serving as a control.

This clonotype was picked up a small number of times. This chain links TRBV20-1 with TRBJ2-1, with 9 bases matching TRBD1. This CDR3 is built from 14 residues. The junction had 8 bases not matched to a gene; V was cut back by 5 bases and J by 6 bases. CDR1 is DFQATT, CDR2 SNEGSKA, per germline (reference sequence). DNA of the CDR3: TGCAGTGCTCCGACCGGGACAGGGACCAATGAGCAGTTCTTC. Translation: CSAPTGTGTNEQFF.

This chain connects TRBV10-3 to TRBJ2-1; unclear D gene. The V gene lost 3 bases and the J gene lost 7 bases, with 10 bases spanning the gap. Germline-derived CDR1 and CDR2 are ENHRY and SYGVKD. This CDR3 spans 13 amino acids. The CDR3 coding sequence is TGTGCCATCAGTGACGATAGATTTAATGAGCAGTTCTTC. It is translated as CAISDDRFNEQFF.

The chain couples TRBV6-5 to TRBJ1-2; D call uncertain. In germline, CDR1 is MNHEY, CDR2 SVGAGI. This CDR3 is 13 amino acids long. Trimming took 3 bases from V and 2 from J, leaving 7 bases between them. The CDR3 nucleotides read TGTGCCAGCAGTTATAGGCAGAACTATGGCTACACCTTC. Its translation is CASSYRQNYGYTF.

This clonotype was counted only a few times. The V and J genes are TRBV25-1 and TRBJ2-7; possible D gene TRBD2, 5 bases. This CDR3 is built from 15 residues. Per germline, CDR1 MGHDK and CDR2 SYGVNS. V gave up 4 bases and J gave up 3 bases, with 16 bases separating them. The CDR3 sequence: CASSAMDLRGYEQYF. As DNA, the CDR3 is TGTGCCAGCAGTGCTATGGACCTCCGGGGCTACGAGCAGTACTTC.

There are many counts of this clonotype. The chain is built from TRBV2 and TRBJ2-1, with D possibly matching TRBD1 (7 bases). The V gene lost 7 bases and the J gene lost 1 base, with 17 bases spanning the gap. The CDR3 contains 16 residues. Germline CDR1 is SNHLY and CDR2 is FYNNEI. CDR3 DNA: TGTGCCAGCATGAACGGTGCAGGGGGGTCCTACAATGAGCAGTTCTTC. Protein: CASMNGAGGSYNEQFF. Variable domain in full (rest from reference TRBV2 and TRBJ2-1): EPEVTQTPSHQVTQMGQEVILRCVPISNHLYFYWYRQILGQKVEFLVSFYNNEISEKSEIFDDQFSVERPDGSNFTLKIRSTKLEDSAMYFCASMNGAGGSYNEQFFGPGTRLTVL.

In this sample, this clonotype turned up a few times. J is TRBJ2-7 and V is TRBV4-1; possible D gene TRBD2, 5 bases. This CDR3 spans 15 amino acids. Germline values: CDR1 MGHRA, CDR2 YSYEKL. V was cut by 1 base and J by 0 bases, with 10 bases left in between. The CDR3 nucleotides are TGCGCCAGCAGCCAAGGGGTTGGGAGCTCCTACGAGCAGTACTTC. It specifies CASSQGVGSSYEQYF.

The chain uses TRBV24-1 and TRBJ1-1; D is possibly TRBD1 (6 bases). Trimming left V 2 bases short and J 3 bases short, with 15 bases between. The germline gives CDR1 KGHDR, CDR2 SFDVKD. The CDR3 contains 16 residues. The CDR3 reads CATSDSSLGGDTEAFF. The CDR3 nucleotides read TGTGCCACCAGTGATTCGTCGTTAGGGGGGGACACTGAAGCTTTCTTT.

The chain is built from TRBV15 and TRBJ2-1, with D unresolved. CDR1 is LNHNV and CDR2 is YYDKDF in the germline V gene (reference sequence). This CDR3 is built from 17 residues. V was trimmed by 0 bases and J by 0 bases, leaving 12 bases between them. The CDR3 reads CATSRDVRMASYNEQFF. The CDR3 coding sequence is TGTGCCACCAGCAGAGATGTAAGGATGGCCTCCTACAATGAGCAGTTCTTC.

The rearrangement links TRBV29-1 to TRBJ1-6, with a weak D call TRBD1 (6 bases). This CDR3 is 13 amino acids long. CDR1 SQVTM and CDR2 ANQGSEA come from the germline V gene. The V end lost 7 bases, the J end lost 2 bases, and 9 bases lay between the germline ends. CDR3 in DNA: TGCAGCGCCAGACAGGCCTATAATTCACCCCTCCACTTT. It translates to CSARQAYNSPLHF.

The rearrangement joins TRBV2 to TRBJ2-7; the D is unclear. The CDR3 length is 11 residues. Germline V gene lookup returns CDR1 SNHLY and CDR2 FYNNEI. Trimming removed 6 bases from V and 3 bases from J, with 6 bases in between. In DNA, the CDR3 is TGTGCCAGCAGCGGAAACTACGAGCAGTACTTC. It specifies CASSGNYEQYF.

The CDR3 sequence: CASRTRDSSDTQYF. CDR3 sequence (DNA): TGTGCCAGCAGGACCCGGGACAGCTCAGATACGCAGTATTTT. V is TRBV2 and J is TRBJ2-3, with 7 bases identical to TRBD1. The V and J ends lost 6 bases and 4 bases, in that order; junction bases with no gene match: 7. Germline V lookup: CDR1 SNHLY, CDR2 FYNNEI. This CDR3 region has 14 residues.

About this clonotype itself: Its ends do not fully match the called genes, so a read error is possible. The V and J genes are TRBV7-2 and TRBJ1-2; weak D call: TRBD1 (6 bases). Germline V gene data show CDR1 as SGHTA and CDR2 as FQGNSA. CDR3 length equals 14 residues. In nucleotides, the CDR3 is TGCGCCAGCAGCCAGGACAGAACTAACTATGGCTACACCTTC. Translation gives CASSQDRTNYGYTF.

A single count supports this clonotype. V gene TRBV25-1 combines with J gene TRBJ1-6; 8 bases are a match to TRBD1. CDR1 and CDR2 (germline): MGHDK, SYGVNS. The CDR3 runs 16 residues. V gave up 1 base and J gave up 10 bases; unmatched junction bases: 9. The DNA for the CDR3 is TGTGCCAGCAGTGAATGGGGGACAGGCGTACTGTCACCCCTCCACTTT. Translation gives CASSEWGTGVLSPLHF.

The gene calls are TRBV4-1 and TRBJ1-5; tentatively, D is TRBD1 (5 bases). V lost 0 bases to trimming and J lost 6 bases, with 6 bases between them. This CDR3 is 13 amino acids long. CDR1 is MGHRA and CDR2 is YSYEKL in the germline V gene. The CDR3 coding sequence is TGCGCCAGCAGCCAAGATCAGGGTCAGCCCCAGCATTTT. This gives the protein CASSQDQGQPQHF.

This chain links TRBV5-8 with TRBJ2-5; D may be TRBD1 or TRBD2 (6 bases each). This CDR3 spans 16 amino acids. The V end was cut by 0 bases, the J end by 2 bases, with 14 bases between. Germline assignment: CDR1 SGHTS and CDR2 YDEGEE. In nucleotides, the CDR3 is TGTGCCAGCAGCTTGGGGCGGGGACACTTGCAAGAGACCCAGTACTTC. Protein: CASSLGRGHLQETQYF.

The chain is built from TRBV7-9 and TRBJ2-1, with D perhaps TRBD2 (5 bases). Germline V CDR1 and CDR2: SEHNR, FQNEAQ (reference sequence). The V gene lost 3 bases and the J gene lost 8 bases, with 11 bases spanning the gap. The CDR3 contains 13 residues. The CDR3, as DNA: TGTGCCAGCAGCTTCAGTGGCGGGCATGAGCAGTTCTTC. Amino acid sequence: CASSFSGGHEQFF.

The CDR3 region is CASTQGSGYDIQYF. CDR3 sequence (DNA): TGTGCCAGCACCCAGGGTTCGGGGTATGACATTCAGTACTTC. This rearrangement joins TRBV2 to TRBJ2-4, with D perhaps being TRBD1 or TRBD2 (5 bases each). CDR1 and CDR2 (germline): SNHLY, FYNNEI. The CDR3 has 14 amino acids. V lost 7 bases and J 8 bases, leaving 18 bases between the germline ends.

This clonotype occurred a few times. The chain recombines TRBV2 with TRBJ2-5, with D maybe TRBD2 (6 bases). The CDR3 totals 13 residues. In germline, CDR1 is SNHLY, CDR2 FYNNEI. V shed 8 bases and J shed 5 bases, with 15 bases lying between them. The CDR3 DNA is TGTGCCAGCGAGACCGGGGCGGGGGAGACCCAGTACTTC. This sequence encodes CASETGAGETQYF. Full variable domain (outside the CDR3, taken from reference TRBV2 and TRBJ2-5): EPEVTQTPSHQVTQMGQEVILRCVPISNHLYFYWYRQILGQKVEFLVSFYNNEISEKSEIFDDQFSVERPDGSNFTLKIRSTKLEDSAMYFCASETGAGETQYFGPGTRLLVL.

This clonotype was recorded only once. The chain combines TRBV7-9 with TRBJ2-7; D may be TRBD1 (6 bases). V lost 1 base, J lost 5 bases, and 9 bases lay in between. The CDR3 covers 13 residues. From germline, CDR1 is SEHNR and CDR2 FQNEAQ (reference sequence). CDR3 residues: CASSLVGANEQYF. The DNA of the CDR3 is TGTGCCAGCAGCTTAGTGGGGGCGAACGAGCAGTACTTC. Drawing the rest from reference TRBV7-9 and TRBJ2-7, the complete variable domain is DTGVSQNPRHKITKRGQNVTFRCDPISEHNRLYWYRQTLGQGPEFLTYFQNEAQLEKSRLLSDRFSAERPKGSFSTLEIQRTEQGDSAMYLCASSLVGANEQYFGPGTRLTVT.

This clonotype came up a few times. The chain carries TRBV29-1 and TRBJ1-1; D might be TRBD1 (6 bases). CDR3 size: 12 residues. V lost 4 bases and J 4 bases, leaving 10 bases between the germline ends. Germline lookup yields CDR1 SQVTM and CDR2 ANQGSEA. DNA for the CDR3: TGCAGCGTTGCCGGGGGCATCACTGAAGCTTTCTTT. Residues: CSVAGGITEAFF.